A single sample is the source of the 19 T cell receptor beta chains below, sequenced in a study of blood T cell repertoires in COVID-19. Sequencing was performed with immunoSEQ multiplex PCR; in TCRdb, only in-frame clones are kept and a portion is missing. The sample lists about 260,000 clones; around 84% were seen once. The source material was peripheral blood. The receptor set was obtained from a man aged 60-69 years with acute or convalescent COVID-19.

The chain has TRBV28 and TRBJ2-7; D not certain. The CDR3 is 11 residues long. The germline CDR1 and CDR2 sequences are MDHEN and SYDVKM. Between the trimmed V and J ends, which lost 7 bases and 3 bases, there was a span of 7 bases. The CDR3 nucleotides are TGTGCCAGCATCAGTGACTACGAGCAGTACTTC. Amino acid sequence: CASISDYEQYF.

The chain carries TRBV19 and TRBJ2-5, with 7 bases aligning to TRBD1. The CDR3 sequence is 13 residues long. The V gene's germline CDR1 is LNHDA and CDR2 SQIVND (reference sequence). Trimming at V came to 6 bases and at J to 7 bases, leaving 8 bases not matched to a gene. Here the CDR3 reads CASRNTGVVTQYF. In DNA, the CDR3 is TGTGCCAGTAGGAATACAGGGGTAGTGACCCAGTACTTC.

This clone was detected a few times. The chain links TRBV19 to TRBJ1-2; TRBD1 matches 11 bases. J lost 2 bases, V lost 6 bases, and 5 bases had no gene match. This CDR3 is 15 amino acids long. The germline V gene encodes CDR1 LNHDA and CDR2 SQIVND (reference sequence). CDR3 DNA: TGTGCCAGTAGAACGGGGACAGGGGGAAACTATGGCTACACCTTC. Amino acid sequence: CASRTGTGGNYGYTF.

V gene TRBV6-2 or TRBV6-3 combines with J gene TRBJ2-7, with TRBD1 matching over 12 bases. The V and J ends lost 2 bases and 1 base, in that order; junction bases with no gene match: 6. The CDR3 sequence is 17 residues long. Germline CDR1 MNHEY, CDR2 SVGEGT. CDR3 in amino acids: CASSYPTGQGASYEQYF. The DNA of the CDR3 is TGTGCCAGCAGTTACCCCACGGGACAGGGGGCTTCCTACGAGCAGTACTTC.

This chain links TRBV13 with TRBJ2-1, with 7 bases that match TRBD1. Germline V gives CDR1 PRHDT, CDR2 FYEKMQ (reference sequence). The trim removed 4 bases at V and 9 bases at J, leaving 12 bases unmatched. CDR3 length equals 15 residues. The CDR3 bases are TGTGCCAGCAGCTCCGGACAGGAGCCATCCCCTGAGCAGTTCTTC. Amino acid sequence: CASSSGQEPSPEQFF. Looking up the rest from reference TRBV13 and TRBJ2-1 gives the full variable domain: AAGVIQSPRHLIKEKRETATLKCYPIPRHDTVYWYQQGPGQDPQFLISFYEKMQSDKGSIPDRFSAQQFSDYHSELNMSSLELGDSALYFCASSSGQEPSPEQFFGPGTRLTVL.

This clone appeared once. The chain combines TRBV5-5 with TRBJ2-5; maybe TRBD2 (6 bases). Germline V gene data show CDR1 as SGHKS and CDR2 as YYEKEE (reference sequence). The ends were cut back, 5 bases at V and 2 bases at J, with 13 bases in the middle. The CDR3 length is 14 residues. The CDR3 sequence: CASRAGTGQETQYF. The CDR3 region has the DNA TGTGCCAGCAGGGCCGGGACTGGACAAGAGACCCAGTACTTC.

The rearrangement uses TRBV10-2 and TRBJ1-5; D gene uncertain. Deletions cut 10 bases from V and 3 bases from J, with 19 bases between. The CDR3 loop spans 15 amino acids. The germline gives CDR1 WSHSY, CDR2 SAAADI. The CDR3 sequence is CATCREIVHNQPQHF. The CDR3 nucleotides are TGCGCCACCTGTAGGGAGATCGTCCACAATCAGCCCCAGCATTTT.

The genes are TRBV29-1 and TRBJ1-3, with D possibly TRBD1 on 5 matching bases. Trimming took off 2 bases at V and 4 bases at J, with 18 bases between the two ends. From germline, CDR1 is SQVTM and CDR2 ANQGSEA. The CDR3 spans 16 residues. CDR3 in DNA: TGCAGCGTTGAAATTCACAGGTTTACGGCGGGAAACACCATATATTTT. Protein: CSVEIHRFTAGNTIYF.

This chain uses TRBV30 with TRBJ2-1, with unresolved D. The V and J ends lost 3 bases and 8 bases respectively, with 14 bases between them. This CDR3 spans 13 amino acids. CDR1 is GTSNPN, CDR2 SVGIG, per germline (reference sequence). The CDR3 DNA sequence: TGTGCCTGGAGCTCGTCCAGCGCGGATGAGCAGTTCTTC. Translated, it gives CAWSSSSADEQFF.

The V call is TRBV6-4, the J call TRBJ2-1, with TRBD1 as a possible D gene (6 bases). With 6 bases removed from V and 6 bases from J, the gap between germline ends came to 18 bases. This CDR3 has 15 amino acids. Germline V gene data show CDR1 as MRHNA and CDR2 as SNTAGT. The CDR3 nucleotides read TGTGCCAGCAGCCCAGGGGAATTCGAGACCAATGAGCAGTTCTTC. This codes for CASSPGEFETNEQFF.

Here the CDR3 reads CASSLAGGAYEQYF. The CDR3 nucleotides read TGTGCCAGCAGCTTAGCTGGCGGGGCCTACGAGCAGTACTTC. V and J are TRBV7-9 and TRBJ2-7; D may be TRBD2 (6 bases). Trimming took 0 bases from V and 2 from J, leaving 8 bases between them. This CDR3 region has 14 residues. Germline V gene data show CDR1 as SEHNR and CDR2 as FQNEAQ (reference sequence).

This clone turned up a few times. V gene TRBV5-6 combines with J gene TRBJ2-7; TRBD1 might be the D (5 bases). Looked up from germline, CDR1 is SGHDT and CDR2 is YYEEEE. V was shortened by 5 bases and J by 7 bases, with 25 bases between the two germline ends. This CDR3 spans 16 amino acids. CDR3 loop: CASSPQSTGRVGEQYF. The CDR3 nucleotides read TGTGCCAGCAGTCCACAATCTACAGGTCGGGTTGGGGAGCAGTACTTC.

This clone was found once. The chain links TRBV6-2 or TRBV6-3 to TRBJ1-6, with D possibly TRBD1 on 6 matching bases. V lost 5 bases and J lost 5, with 13 bases in between. The CDR3 consists of 15 residues. Germline CDR1 reads MNHEY; CDR2 reads SVGEGT. In nucleotides, the CDR3 is TGTGCCAGCAGTAGGACAGACAGTGATAATTCACCCCTCCACTTT. This encodes CASSRTDSDNSPLHF.

The chain combines TRBV5-1 with TRBJ2-5; the match to TRBD1 covers 7 bases. This CDR3 has 13 amino acids. The germline V gene has CDR1 SGHRS and CDR2 YFSETQ. Trimming cost V 4 bases and J 1 base; bases outside gene matches: 1. Here the CDR3 reads CASSRQGQETQYF. CDR3 nucleotides: TGCGCCAGCAGCCGACAGGGCCAAGAGACCCAGTACTTC.

The chain recombines TRBV2 with TRBJ2-1; 9 bases are a match to TRBD1. The germline V gene has CDR1 SNHLY and CDR2 FYNNEI. This CDR3 is built from 14 residues. With V trimmed by 7 bases and J by 4 bases, 5 bases remained unmatched. The CDR3 DNA is TGTGCCAGCAAAACAGGGGGCGGGTACAATGAGCAGTTCTTC. Its translation is CASKTGGGYNEQFF. Using reference TRBV2 and TRBJ2-1 for the parts outside the CDR3, the full variable domain is EPEVTQTPSHQVTQMGQEVILRCVPISNHLYFYWYRQILGQKVEFLVSFYNNEISEKSEIFDDQFSVERPDGSNFTLKIRSTKLEDSAMYFCASKTGGGYNEQFFGPGTRLTVL.

This chain joins TRBV18 and TRBJ2-7; 9 bases match TRBD1. Germline V gene lookup returns CDR1 KGHSH and CDR2 LQKENI. The CDR3 runs to 14 residues. With V trimmed by 5 bases and J by 2 bases, 4 bases remained unmatched. CDR3 protein: CASSNRGHTYEQYF. CDR3 bases: TGTGCCAGCTCAAACAGGGGGCACACCTACGAGCAGTACTTC.

This clone turned up a few times. The rearrangement links TRBV5-1 to TRBJ1-2; 10 nucleotides align to TRBD1. The CDR3 has 16 residues. V lost 4 bases and J lost 8; bases outside the gene matches: 14. Germline V gives CDR1 SGHRS, CDR2 YFSETQ. CDR3 loop: CASSALAGTGAHGYTF. CDR3 nucleotides: TGCGCCAGCAGCGCACTGGCCGGGACAGGGGCTCACGGCTACACCTTC.

This clone occurred once. The chain uses TRBV9 and TRBJ2-2, with 14 bases lining up with TRBD2. The trim removed 0 bases at V and 0 bases at J, leaving 4 bases unmatched. The CDR3 has 19 amino acids. In germline, CDR1 is SGDLS, CDR2 YYNGEE. The CDR3 region has the DNA TGTGCCAGCAGCGTAGTCGGACTAGCGGGGGGCTCGAACACCGGGGAGCTGTTTTTT. This translates into CASSVVGLAGGSNTGELFF. Drawing the rest from reference TRBV9 and TRBJ2-2, the complete variable domain is DSGVTQTPKHLITATGQRVTLRCSPRSGDLSVYWYQQSLDQGLQFLIQYYNGEERAKGNILERFSAQQFPDLHSELNLSSLELGDSALYFCASSVVGLAGGSNTGELFFGEGSRLTVL.

J is TRBJ1-2 and V is TRBV5-4; 7 bases map to TRBD1. CDR1 SGHNT and CDR2 YYREEE come from the germline V gene (reference sequence). Trimming cost V 4 bases and J 6 bases; bases outside gene matches: 9. This CDR3 is 14 amino acids long. The DNA for the CDR3 is TGTGCCAGCAGCCAAGGGGGCGGGAGGGATGGCTACACCTTC. Translating gives CASSQGGGRDGYTF.